The text below deals with one T cell receptor (beta chain). Its target is not known. The data are from a study of vaccination effects on CD4 cells after COVID-19. Study-wide background: Participants were given two doses of BNT162b2 or mRNA-1273 vaccine. Every well housed roughly 2.1 million PBMC, which grew in culture alongside around 10 IU/ml IL-2 and around 9.4 ug/ml peptides.

Subsequent to roughly 10 days of culture, CD4+ T cells were isolated. A half-volume exchange with IL-2 medium occurred on days 3 and 7. The data were produced by immunoSEQ multiplex PCR, yet TCRdb's version contains in-frame clones alone and is incomplete. The table records roughly 29,000 clones, 55% to 65% of them present only once. Study-wide findings and caveats: Researchers reported few convalescent patients and no early post-infection timepoints in the study.

The CDR3 has 14 residues. Trimming shortened V by 4 bases and J by 9 bases, and 18 bases separated the two germline ends. CDR1 and CDR2 (germline): MGHRA, YSYEKL. This receptor was taken from a human donor who received a COVID-19 vaccine. The specimen was CD4+ T cells from PBMCs cultured without peptide, collected before COVID-19 vaccination. The J gene is TRBJ1-1, the V gene TRBV4-1; D is ambiguous. The CDR3: CASSPFTSMEKAFF. CDR3 nucleotides: TGCGCCAGCAGCCCGTTTACATCGATGGAAAAAGCTTTCTTT.